These T cell receptor beta chains were read from a single sample in a study of blood T cell repertoires in COVID-19. TCRdb's copy holds only in-frame clones and misses some; the assay was immunoSEQ multiplex PCR. The data show fewer than 300,000 clones, over 75% seen once. The sample consisted of PBMCs or T cells enriched from blood (not recorded which). The receptors stem from a man younger than 35 who had recovered from COVID-19. Each CDR3 is given with its conserved first and last residue. The D gene is left open where the match is weak. Clone size, where shown, is once, few, many, or a class for clones that have expanded.

>NA|TRBJ1-3|TRBV2|NA
CASSESLSGNTIYF
TGTGCCAGCAGTGAGTCACTATCTGGAAACACCATATATTTT
>few|TRBJ1-4|TRBV10-3|TRBD1
CAISPGTETEKLFF
TGTGCCATCAGTCCCGGGACAGAGACTGAAAAACTGTTTTTT
>NA|TRBJ2-7|TRBV9|TRBD1
CASSVAGTGVYEQYF
TGTGCCAGCAGCGTAGCTGGGACAGGGGTCTACGAGCAGTACTTC
>few|TRBJ1-1|TRBV6-5|TRBD1
CASSYTQGARTEAFF
TGTGCCAGCAGTTATACACAGGGGGCGCGCACTGAAGCTTTCTTT
>once|TRBJ1-4|TRBV27|NA
CASRETITNEKLFF
TGTGCCAGCAGGGAGACCATAACTAATGAAAAACTGTTTTTT
>NA|TRBJ2-3|TRBV5-1|NA
CASSLYRRGSGADTQYF
TGCGCCAGCAGCTTGTATCGTCGAGGAAGTGGAGCAGATACGCAGTATTTT
>NA|TRBJ1-6|TRBV9|NA
CASSVFRFQKTYNSPLHF
TGTGCCAGCAGCGTATTCAGGTTCCAAAAAACCTATAATTCACCCCTCCACTTT
>NA|TRBJ1-5|TRBV1|NA
CTSSPHLDNQPQHF
TGCACCAGCAGCCCCCACCTAGACAATCAGCCCCAGCATTTT
>NA|TRBJ1-1|TRBV6-5|NA
CASSRPSGLEAFF
TGTGCCAGCAGCCGACCTAGTGGTTTAGAAGCTTTCTTT
>NA|TRBJ2-1|TRBV15|TRBD2
CATTKKAGGPGEQFF
TGTGCCACCACAAAAAAGGCGGGAGGGCCGGGTGAGCAGTTCTTC
>NA|TRBJ1-6|TRBV15|TRBD1
CATRKPSGTGKNSPLHF
TGTGCCACCAGGAAACCTTCCGGGACAGGGAAAAATTCACCCCTCCACTTT
>once|TRBJ2-7|TRBV11-2|TRBD1
CASSSPRGPAYEQYF
TGTGCCAGCAGCTCTCCCAGGGGGCCAGCCTACGAGCAGTACTTC
>NA|TRBJ1-2|TRBV6-1|TRBD1
CASSGYREEGAHGYTF
TGTGCCAGCAGTGGTTACCGAGAGGAGGGGGCTCATGGCTACACCTTC
>NA|TRBJ2-1|TRBV5-1|TRBD2
CASSTQGGLVLDEQFF
TGCGCCAGCAGCACCCAGGGAGGACTAGTTTTGGATGAGCAGTTCTTC
>NA|TRBJ1-2|TRBV28|TRBD1
CASRFLTTGGSYGYTF
TGTGCCAGCAGGTTCCTGACGACAGGGGGGAGCTATGGCTACACCTTC